This T cell receptor (beta chain) originates from a study of identical twins. V shed 0 bases, J shed 8 bases, and the junction held 6 bases outside the gene matches. The CDR3 consists of 14 residues. Germline V gene sequence: CDR1 GTSNPN, CDR2 SVGIG (reference sequence). Study outcomes and limitations: Cord blood beta clonotypes present at high abundance carried fewer insertions; no such pattern appeared in memory repertoires. Compared with unrelated sharing, twin-shared out-of-frame alpha sequences had more low-probability sequences. Monozygotic twin pairs showed more out-of-frame TCR alpha sharing than models estimated.

This clonotype turned up a few times. What it binds is not known. Through template switching, a universal primer site was introduced, and the cDNA contained unique molecular identifiers. TCRdb processed the 5' RACE reads anew with MiXCR; each CDR3 protein has one entry. The sample contains approximately 590,000 distinct CDR3 sequences, 7.5% to 10% of which appear only once. These data were also reused for a study on yellow fever vaccine responses in identical twins.

The sequenced sample consisted of PBMCs. This sequence originates from a young woman in good health. The V gene is TRBV30, the J gene TRBJ1-4, with 7 bases lining up with TRBD1. CDR3 loop: CAWSVFIQGEKLFF. CDR3 DNA sequence: TGTGCCTGGAGTGTATTTATACAGGGGGAAAAACTGTTTTTT.